This section outlines one T cell receptor beta chain sequence together with its context. Ten or more counts support this clonotype. Its antigen is currently not known. No much larger clone is present one base from it, and per-base qualities are unavailable. According to the germline V gene, CDR1 reads MNHEY and CDR2 reads SVGEGT. Spanning cysteine to phenylalanine, the CDR3 consists of 13 amino acids. The DNA shown is the 39-base CDR3, in frame from base 1. V sheds 0 bases and J sheds 6 bases, leaving 8 bases between their ends. This sample was included in a study of CD8 T cells in ankylosing spondylitis (dated by TCRdb to the late 2010s). Background for the entire study: The study profiled T cell receptor beta repertoires in healthy donors and ankylosing spondylitis patients to find disease-linked TCR variants. The whole study cohort included 90 to 120 healthy donors and under 30 ankylosing spondylitis patients. Peripheral blood samples were taken, and synovial fluid was additionally collected from ankylosing spondylitis patients. Broader findings and caveats from the paper: Some motif variants had previously been reported in the synovial fluid and blood of reactive arthritis patients, which suggests shared mechanisms of disease initiation. The disease-linked clones had a CD8+ phenotype and were found at relatively low frequencies in peripheral blood. A TCR beta motif made up of eight highly homologous amino acid variants appeared to be characteristic of blood from ankylosing spondylitis patients. According to the report, matched synovial fluid samples from ankylosing spondylitis patients were significantly enriched for the disease-linked clones.

Data came from an Illumina HiSeq 2500. TCR beta libraries were prepared by quantitative 5'-RACE with molecular barcodes. Turning to the authors' computational methods: A new computational method, built on a probabilistic model of VDJ rearrangement, was used to identify disease-linked TCR variants. The public reads were reanalyzed by TCRdb: fastp trimming at Q25, MiXCR alignment, in-frame beta chains only. Each entry is one CDR3 protein sequence, shown with its most common DNA and genes. It is TCRdb's table, rather than the study itself, that gives the V and J calls and clone size. In all, the sample holds approximately 260,000 distinct CDR3 sequences, and 8.6% of those were seen once. About 6.8% of the sample belongs to the ten largest clones.

The receptor chain draws on TRBV6-2 or TRBV6-3 and TRBJ1-2; the D gene identity is not certain. The sequenced material came from blood, either unsorted or a sorted T cell fraction (not recorded which). This clonotype was obtained from a male donor with ankylosing spondylitis or in good health (not recorded which). The nucleotide sequence reads as follows: TGTGCCAGCAGTTACTCGACAATGAATGGCTACACCTTC. Translated, it gives CASSYSTMNGYTF.